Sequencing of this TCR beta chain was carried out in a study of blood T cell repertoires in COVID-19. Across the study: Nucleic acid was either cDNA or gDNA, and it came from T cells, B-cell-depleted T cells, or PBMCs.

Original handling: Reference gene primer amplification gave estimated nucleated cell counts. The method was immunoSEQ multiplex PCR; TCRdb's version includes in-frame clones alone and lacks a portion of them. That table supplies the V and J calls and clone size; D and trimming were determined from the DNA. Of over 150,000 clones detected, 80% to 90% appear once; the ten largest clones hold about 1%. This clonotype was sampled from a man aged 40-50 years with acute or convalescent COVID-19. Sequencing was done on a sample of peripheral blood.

The CDR3 coding sequence is TGTGCCAGCACCGACCAGACTAGCAAGCAGTTCTTC. This translates into CASTDQTSKQFF. The chain couples TRBV7-2 to TRBJ2-1; TRBD2 aligns across 7 bases. This CDR3 region has 12 residues. V shed 7 bases, J shed 11 bases, and the junction held 8 bases outside the gene matches. From germline, CDR1 is SGHTA and CDR2 FQGNSA.